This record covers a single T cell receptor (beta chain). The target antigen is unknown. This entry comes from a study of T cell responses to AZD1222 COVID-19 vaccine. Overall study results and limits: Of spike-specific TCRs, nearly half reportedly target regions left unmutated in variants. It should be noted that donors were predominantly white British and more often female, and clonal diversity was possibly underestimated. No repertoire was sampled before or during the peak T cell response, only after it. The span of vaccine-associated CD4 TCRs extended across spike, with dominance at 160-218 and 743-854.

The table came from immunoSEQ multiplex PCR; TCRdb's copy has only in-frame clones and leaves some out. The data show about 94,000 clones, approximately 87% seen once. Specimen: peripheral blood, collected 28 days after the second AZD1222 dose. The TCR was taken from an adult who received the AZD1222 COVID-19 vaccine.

CDR3 protein: CASSEDNEQFF. The CDR3, as DNA: TGCGCCAGCAGCGAGGACAATGAGCAGTTCTTC. V and J are TRBV5-1 and TRBJ2-1; no firm D call. CDR1 and CDR2 (germline): SGHRS, YFSETQ. The CDR3 is 11 amino acids. Trimming pared 4 bases from V and 5 bases from J, leaving 4 bases between.